A single sample is the source of the 30 T cell receptor beta chains below, sequenced in a study of technical replicates of blood from a handful of donors. This table comes from immunoSEQ multiplex PCR, and its TCRdb copy is limited to in-frame clones, with some not included. The sample records tens of thousands of clones, 75% to 95% being singletons. Sequencing input: T cells isolated from PBMCs. These receptors originate from a human donor in good health. Some clones in this sample may be carry-over from other donors' samples.

J is TRBJ2-7 and V is TRBV13; TRBD2 matches at 7 bases. The germline V gene encodes CDR1 PRHDT and CDR2 FYEKMQ (reference sequence). V dropped 0 bases and J dropped 2; count of bases not matched to a gene: 4. The CDR3 has 15 amino acids. For the CDR3, the DNA is TGTGCCAGCAGCTTAGGTGGGGGAGGGGCCTACGAGCAGTACTTC. This sequence encodes CASSLGGGGAYEQYF.

V is TRBV18 and J is TRBJ2-3; tentatively, D is TRBD1 (5 bases). The germline V and J ends were trimmed by 3 bases and 3 bases, with 13 bases remaining between them. Germline lookup yields CDR1 KGHSH and CDR2 LQKENI. The CDR3 length is 15 residues. The CDR3 bases are TGTGCCAGCTCACCGAAACAGGCCTGGACAGATACGCAGTATTTT. This codes for CASSPKQAWTDTQYF.

The rearrangement links TRBV19 to TRBJ2-3; D may be TRBD1 (6 bases). The CDR3 has 16 amino acids. The V gene lost 3 bases and the J gene lost 5 bases, with 18 bases spanning the gap. Germline V gene sequence: CDR1 LNHDA, CDR2 SQIVND (reference sequence). This CDR3 reads CASSIGDRTAGDTQYF. In nucleotides, the CDR3 is TGTGCCAGTAGTATTGGCGACAGGACGGCGGGAGATACGCAGTATTTT. Based on the CDR3 plus reference TRBV19 and TRBJ2-3, the full variable domain is DGGITQSPKYLFRKEGQNVTLSCEQNLNHDAMYWYRQDPGQGLRLIYYSQIVNDFQKGDIAEGYSVSREKKESFPLTVTSAQKNPTAFYLCASSIGDRTAGDTQYFGPGTRLTVL.

The rearrangement joins TRBV18 to TRBJ2-7; 8 bases align to TRBD2. Germline V lookup: CDR1 KGHSH, CDR2 LQKENI. This CDR3 has 16 residues. Germline trimming cut 6 bases from V and 4 bases from J; bases unmatched to any gene: 14. The CDR3 DNA reads TGTGCCAGCTCGCTTAACGGCGGGGGGTCCGAGTACGAGCAGTACTTC. It specifies CASSLNGGGSEYEQYF.

The chain is built from TRBV7-2 and TRBJ2-2; TRBD2 aligns across 8 bases. Losses at the gene ends were 1 base for V and 6 bases for J; bases not matched to a gene: 10. Per the germline V gene, CDR1 is SGHTA and CDR2 is FQGNSA. CDR3 size: 17 residues. The chain's CDR3 is CASSLESGRDFAGELFF. DNA for the CDR3: TGTGCCAGCAGCTTAGAGAGCGGGAGAGATTTTGCCGGGGAGCTGTTTTTT.

The chain links TRBV9 to TRBJ2-2; D is possibly TRBD2 (7 bases). The CDR3 covers 16 residues. Germline V gives CDR1 SGDLS, CDR2 YYNGEE. The V and J ends lost 0 bases and 6 bases respectively, with 15 bases between them. CDR3 bases: TGTGCCAGCAGCGTAGACGGGGGCGGGGGTTCCGGGGAGCTGTTTTTT. As protein: CASSVDGGGGSGELFF.

The chain combines TRBV14 with TRBJ2-7; 9 positions match TRBD2. Germline V gives CDR1 SGHDN, CDR2 FVKESK. Germline trimming cut 0 bases from V and 6 bases from J; bases unmatched to any gene: 9. CDR3 size: 16 residues. The chain's CDR3 is CASSQDHGLAGFEQYF. The CDR3 region has the DNA TGTGCCAGCAGCCAAGATCACGGGCTAGCGGGATTCGAGCAGTACTTC.

J is TRBJ2-7 and V is TRBV19, with TRBD2 matching 8 bases. Per germline, CDR1 LNHDA and CDR2 SQIVND (reference sequence). V trimming: 2 bases; J trimming: 0 bases; junction bases outside the gene matches: 3. CDR3 length: 15 residues. CDR3 sequence: CASSIFLAGSYEQYF. In nucleotides, the CDR3 is TGTGCCAGTAGTATATTCCTAGCGGGCTCCTACGAGCAGTACTTC.

This chain connects TRBV19 to TRBJ2-1; 8 nucleotides align to TRBD2. The germline V gene encodes CDR1 LNHDA and CDR2 SQIVND (reference sequence). Trimming cost V 7 bases and J 2 bases; bases outside gene matches: 10. The CDR3 has 16 residues. CDR3 coding DNA: TGTGCCAGTACCCGTTCACTAGCGGTAACCTACAATGAGCAGTTCTTC. Protein sequence: CASTRSLAVTYNEQFF. The variable domain in full, with the rest retrieved from reference TRBV19 and TRBJ2-1, is DGGITQSPKYLFRKEGQNVTLSCEQNLNHDAMYWYRQDPGQGLRLIYYSQIVNDFQKGDIAEGYSVSREKKESFPLTVTSAQKNPTAFYLCASTRSLAVTYNEQFFGPGTRLTVL.

The J gene is TRBJ1-2, the V gene TRBV6-5; D unresolved. V shed 3 bases and J shed 4 bases, with 18 bases lying between them. This CDR3 has 16 amino acids. The V gene's germline CDR1 is MNHEY and CDR2 SVGAGI. The CDR3 DNA reads TGTGCCAGCAGTTATCGTGAGACTTCTGACCTCTATGGCTACACCTTC. Its protein is CASSYRETSDLYGYTF.

There are a few counts of this clone. This rearrangement joins TRBV28 to TRBJ1-1, with D unclear. Trimming took off 10 bases at V and 6 bases at J, with 15 bases between the two ends. The CDR3 is made up of 12 amino acids. Germline loops: CDR1 MDHEN, CDR2 SYDVKM. CDR3 amino acids: CATLTGKPEAFF. The CDR3 DNA follows: TGTGCCACCCTAACCGGGAAACCTGAAGCTTTCTTT.

CDR3 coding DNA: TGCAGCGTTGAAGTAGCCGGACAGGGGTTCAATGGCTACACCTTC. Its protein product is CSVEVAGQGFNGYTF. V is TRBV29-1 and J is TRBJ1-2, with TRBD1 matching 9 bases. J lost 6 bases, V lost 1 base, and 9 bases had no gene match. Germline V gene sequence: CDR1 SQVTM, CDR2 ANQGSEA. This CDR3 is built from 15 residues.

The J gene is TRBJ2-3, the V gene TRBV5-1, with D possibly TRBD2 on 5 matching bases. The germline CDR1 and CDR2 sequences are SGHRS and YFSETQ. V was cut by 0 bases and J by 2 bases, with 13 bases left in between. The CDR3 covers 16 residues. The CDR3 here is CASSLAPGLDTDTQYF. CDR3 sequence (DNA): TGCGCCAGCAGCTTGGCCCCCGGACTCGACACAGATACGCAGTATTTT.

On this clone itself: The identical CDR3 is also encoded by other nucleotide sequences in the sample. The V gene is TRBV6-5, the J gene TRBJ1-2, with a possible D match to TRBD1 (6 bases). The CDR3 totals 14 residues. Per germline, CDR1 MNHEY and CDR2 SVGAGI. V lost 5 bases and J lost 2, with 12 bases in between. CDR3 coding DNA: TGTGCCAGCAGTCGAGGACAGCTGAACTATGGCTACACCTTC. Its translation: CASSRGQLNYGYTF.

The J gene is TRBJ1-1, the V gene TRBV6-6, with 10 bases that match TRBD1. Trimming removed 0 bases from V and 4 bases from J; junction bases left unmatched: 2. The CDR3 contains 15 residues. Germline lookup yields CDR1 MNHNY and CDR2 SVGAGI (reference sequence). CDR3 in DNA: TGTGCCAGCAGTTACTCCGGACAGGGGGGCACTGAAGCTTTCTTT. Translated: CASSYSGQGGTEAFF.

The V gene is TRBV12-5, the J gene TRBJ1-2; D is unresolved. This CDR3 has 14 residues. Germline loops: CDR1 LGHNT, CDR2 FRNRAP. Trimming stripped 6 bases from V and 7 bases from J, with 18 bases between. The CDR3 nucleotides are TGTGCTAGTGGCACCGAGCCAGGAATACGTGGCTACACCTTC. Translation: CASGTEPGIRGYTF.

This clone was picked up one time. V usage is TRBV5-4 and J usage is TRBJ2-1; 8 nucleotides align to TRBD1. Germline assignment: CDR1 SGHNT and CDR2 YYREEE (reference sequence). The CDR3 runs 14 residues. After removal of 4 bases from V and 4 bases from J, the junction contained 4 bases not matched to a gene. CDR3 bases: TGTGCCAGCAGCAGCCGGACAGGGTACAATGAGCAGTTCTTC. This sequence encodes CASSSRTGYNEQFF.

This chain connects TRBV5-1 to TRBJ1-2; 7 positions match TRBD1. V was clipped by 2 bases and J by 9 bases; unmatched bases: 1. The CDR3 sequence is 11 residues long. Germline V gene data show CDR1 as SGHRS and CDR2 as YFSETQ. DNA for the CDR3: TGCGCCAGCAGCTTAGGGGGCCGCTACACCTTC. Protein sequence: CASSLGGRYTF.

The chain uses TRBV7-2 and TRBJ2-1, with TRBD1 identical over 7 bases. The CDR3 is 16 amino acids. Trimming at V came to 5 bases and at J to 10 bases, leaving 17 bases not matched to a gene. Germline assignment: CDR1 SGHTA and CDR2 FQGNSA. CDR3 amino acids: CASSERTGVPLREQFF. Here the CDR3 DNA reads TGTGCCAGCAGCGAGCGAACAGGGGTTCCCCTCCGGGAGCAGTTCTTC.

The V call is TRBV5-4, the J call TRBJ2-3, with 10 nucleotides matching TRBD1. Germline lookup yields CDR1 SGHNT and CDR2 YYREEE (reference sequence). The CDR3 consists of 16 residues. The J segment lost 1 base and the V segment lost 2 bases, leaving 4 bases of the junction unmatched. The CDR3 loop reads CASSFPGQGGTDTQYF. The CDR3 DNA reads TGTGCCAGCAGCTTTCCTGGACAGGGGGGCACAGATACGCAGTATTTT.

This clone is a singleton in its sample. The V and J genes are TRBV29-1 and TRBJ2-5; D may be TRBD1 (6 bases). The DNA end is more similar to TRBJ2-7, so the J call may be wrong. Germline CDR1 is SQVTM and CDR2 is ANQGSEA. The length of the CDR3 is 13 residues. The CDR3 here is CSVEQGSSYEQYF. The CDR3 region has the DNA TGCAGCGTCGAACAGGGCTCCTCCTACGAGCAGTACTTC.

The J gene is TRBJ1-2, the V gene TRBV19; D is unclear. The length of the CDR3 is 13 residues. Trimming pared 6 bases from V and 2 bases from J, leaving 10 bases between. In germline, CDR1 is LNHDA, CDR2 SQIVND (reference sequence). DNA for the CDR3: TGTGCCAGTAGCATCACCAGGAACTATGGCTACACCTTC. Residues: CASSITRNYGYTF. The entire variable domain, with the rest obtained from reference TRBV19 and TRBJ1-2, is as follows: DGGITQSPKYLFRKEGQNVTLSCEQNLNHDAMYWYRQDPGQGLRLIYYSQIVNDFQKGDIAEGYSVSREKKESFPLTVTSAQKNPTAFYLCASSITRNYGYTFGSGTRLTVV.

V gene TRBV11-2 combines with J gene TRBJ2-3; a weak D match, TRBD2 (5 bases). V lost 0 bases and J lost 0, with 7 bases in between. Looked up from germline, CDR1 is SGHAT and CDR2 is FQNNGV. The CDR3 covers 15 residues. In DNA form, the CDR3 reads TGTGCCAGCAGCTTAGATCAGCGGAGCACAGATACGCAGTATTTT. Translation gives CASSLDQRSTDTQYF. The variable domain in full, with the rest retrieved from reference TRBV11-2 and TRBJ2-3, is EAGVAQSPRYKIIEKRQSVAFWCNPISGHATLYWYQQILGQGPKLLIQFQNNGVVDDSQLPKDRFSAERLKGVDSTLKIQPAKLEDSAVYLCASSLDQRSTDTQYFGPGTRLTVL.

The chain couples TRBV6-5 to TRBJ2-7; 7 nucleotides agree with TRBD2. CDR3 size: 14 residues. The germline V gene has CDR1 MNHEY and CDR2 SVGAGI. V lost 6 bases and J lost 1; bases outside the gene matches: 6. The CDR3 loop reads CASSKRAGSYEQYF. The CDR3 region has the DNA TGTGCCAGCAGCAAAAGAGCGGGGTCCTACGAGCAGTACTTC.

The J gene is TRBJ1-3, the V gene TRBV6-5; D call uncertain. The CDR3 is made up of 15 amino acids. The V end was cut by 2 bases, the J end by 0 bases, with 8 bases between. Per germline, CDR1 MNHEY and CDR2 SVGAGI. CDR3 coding DNA: TGTGCCAGCAGTTACGACTCGAGCTCTGGAAACACCATATATTTT. It yields the protein CASSYDSSSGNTIYF.

The chain employs TRBV7-6 and TRBJ2-1, with 14 bases fitting TRBD2. Germline V CDR1 and CDR2: SGHVS, FNYEAQ. The CDR3 spans 16 residues. V gave up 5 bases and J gave up 4 bases; unmatched junction bases: 4. CDR3 in amino acids: CASSETSGRAYNEQFF. The CDR3 nucleotides are TGTGCCAGCAGCGAGACTAGCGGGAGGGCGTACAATGAGCAGTTCTTC.

The J gene is TRBJ2-7, the V gene TRBV10-2, with 7 bases matching TRBD2. CDR3 size: 11 residues. The V gene end was trimmed by 6 bases and the J gene end by 6 bases; junction bases not matched to a gene: 2. From germline, CDR1 is WSHSY and CDR2 SAAADI. CDR3 nucleotide sequence: TGCGCCAGCAGAGCGGGAACCGAGCAGTACTTC. Encoded protein: CASRAGTEQYF.

The chain recombines TRBV5-5 with TRBJ2-5, with D possibly matching TRBD2 (7 bases). Germline V gives CDR1 SGHKS, CDR2 YYEKEE (reference sequence). This CDR3 contains 16 residues. Trimming took 2 bases from V and 5 from J, leaving 19 bases between them. The CDR3 is CASSLEVARGGETQYF. The CDR3 DNA reads TGTGCCAGCAGCTTAGAGGTGGCCAGGGGAGGGGAGACCCAGTACTTC.

The CDR3 protein is CASKSSSGRDTQYF. DNA for the CDR3: TGTGCCAGTAAGTCGTCTAGCGGGAGAGATACGCAGTATTTT. The chain carries TRBV19 and TRBJ2-3, with 10 nucleotides matching TRBD2. The CDR3 has 14 residues. Trimming took 7 bases from V and 5 from J; bases not matched to a gene: 6. CDR1 is LNHDA, CDR2 SQIVND, per germline (reference sequence).

The genes are TRBV19 and TRBJ1-5; 7 bases agree with TRBD1. The V segment lost 6 bases and the J segment 4 bases; nucleotides outside the gene matches: 6. The length of the CDR3 is 14 residues. Germline V CDR1 and CDR2: LNHDA, SQIVND (reference sequence). CDR3 nucleotide sequence: TGTGCCAGTAGGACAGGGCCCTTTAATCAGCCCCAGCATTTT. It encodes CASRTGPFNQPQHF.